Listed here are 18 T cell receptor beta chains from one sample, sequenced in a study of T-cell memory formation after mild COVID-19. MiXCR was run by TCRdb on the 5' RACE reads, yielding one entry per CDR3 protein. Of 100,000 to 120,000 distinct CDR3 sequences in the sample, about 24% are singletons; the top ten hold approximately 41%. Source material: PBMCs or a T cell subset sorted from them (not recorded which). The receptor source for this set is a man younger than 35 who had mild COVID-19 (a few samples of this study predate the infection). Cell type and time point are not known.

The rearrangement joins TRBV7-9 to TRBJ1-1; D not resolved. V gave up 0 bases and J gave up 1 base, with 12 bases separating them. From germline, CDR1 is SEHNR and CDR2 FQNEAQ (reference sequence). The CDR3 is 16 residues long. The CDR3 DNA reads as TGTGCCAGCAGCTTAGCTGACGGATCAAGGAACACTGAAGCTTTCTTT. It codes for CASSLADGSRNTEAFF.

This chain joins TRBV10-1 and TRBJ1-1, with D unclear. This CDR3 has 14 residues. Germline V gene lookup returns CDR1 WNHNN and CDR2 SYGVQD (reference sequence). Between the trimmed V and J ends, which lost 4 bases and 7 bases, there was a span of 16 bases. CDR3 bases: TGCGCCAGCAGTGTCAGGATAGATGGGATTGAAGCTTTCTTT. Residues: CASSVRIDGIEAFF.

The J gene is TRBJ2-1, the V gene TRBV5-1, with 7 bases matching TRBD2. Germline V gene lookup returns CDR1 SGHRS and CDR2 YFSETQ. With V trimmed by 3 bases and J by 0 bases, 9 bases remained unmatched. The CDR3 is made up of 17 amino acids. CDR3 in DNA: TGCGCCAGCAGCTCTCATTACAGGACTAGCTCCTACAATGAGCAGTTCTTC. Protein sequence: CASSSHYRTSSYNEQFF.

This clonotype occurred many times. In DNA, the CDR3 is TGTGCCATCAGTGATCTTACCACAGGGAAGATGGGCTCCTACGAGCAGTACTTC. Translated: CAISDLTTGKMGSYEQYF. The chain carries TRBV10-3 and TRBJ2-7, with a possible D match to TRBD1 (6 bases). Germline-derived CDR1 and CDR2 are ENHRY and SYGVKD. The CDR3 has 18 residues. Trimming shortened V by 3 bases and J by 0 bases, and 21 bases separated the two germline ends.

This clonotype was detected a few times. This sequence joins TRBV19 and TRBJ1-2; D is perhaps TRBD1 (6 bases). This CDR3 comprises 13 residues. Trimming took off 10 bases at V and 4 bases at J, with 16 bases between the two ends. Germline V lookup: CDR1 LNHDA, CDR2 SQIVND (reference sequence). As DNA, the CDR3 is TGTGCCACTACGGTTGGGGGCACCTATGGCTACACCTTC. Encoded protein: CATTVGGTYGYTF.

This clonotype occurred a few times. The chain carries TRBV6-6 and TRBJ2-7; no definite D call. This CDR3 is 11 amino acids long. The ends were cut back, 4 bases at V and 4 bases at J, with 5 bases in the middle. CDR1 is MNHNY and CDR2 is SVGAGI in the germline V gene (reference sequence). The CDR3 protein is CASSWGYEQYV. As DNA, the CDR3 is TGTGCCAGCAGTTGGGGATACGAGCAGTACGTC.

This clonotype has only a few counts. The chain recombines TRBV7-9 with TRBJ2-3; possible D gene TRBD2, 6 bases. Germline CDR1 SEHNR, CDR2 FQNEAQ (reference sequence). Trimming shortened V by 1 base and J by 0 bases, and 14 bases separated the two germline ends. This CDR3 comprises 17 residues. CDR3 coding DNA: TGTGCCAGCAGCTTAGGGGGCCTAGCGCCTAGCACAGATACGCAGTATTTT. This codes for CASSLGGLAPSTDTQYF.

The chain carries TRBV4-3 and TRBJ1-3, with TRBD1 identical over 10 bases. This CDR3 spans 16 amino acids. Germline V gives CDR1 LGHNA, CDR2 YSLEER. The V gene end was trimmed by 4 bases and the J gene end by 4 bases; junction bases not matched to a gene: 7. The CDR3 reads CASSPLRTGGGNTIYF. The CDR3 DNA reads as TGCGCCAGCAGCCCCCTCCGGACAGGGGGAGGAAACACCATATATTTT.

In this sample, this clonotype turned up a few times. This chain connects TRBV11-2 to TRBJ1-4; D gene uncertain. Trimming took off 5 bases at V and 7 bases at J, with 8 bases between the two ends. Germline-derived CDR1 and CDR2 are SGHAT and FQNNGV. The CDR3 contains 12 residues. The CDR3 loop is CASSGTSEKLFF. CDR3 sequence (DNA): TGTGCCAGCAGCGGAACCAGTGAAAAACTGTTTTTT.

V usage is TRBV7-8 and J usage is TRBJ2-7; the match to TRBD1 covers 7 bases. This CDR3 is 17 amino acids long. Germline trimming cut 4 bases from V and 7 bases from J; bases unmatched to any gene: 19. Germline values: CDR1 SGHVS, CDR2 FQNEAQ. The CDR3 DNA sequence: TGTGCCAGCAGCTCATTCCCCCCGGACAGGTCAGATGAGGAGCAGTACTTC. It specifies CASSSFPPDRSDEEQYF.

CDR3 coding DNA: TGTGCCAGCAGCCCGGGACTAGCGGGCGAGCAGTTCTTC. This gives the protein CASSPGLAGEQFF. The rearrangement joins TRBV7-2 to TRBJ2-1; TRBD2 matches at 12 bases. The CDR3 spans 13 residues. The trim removed 5 bases at V and 10 bases at J, leaving 3 bases unmatched. Germline V gene data show CDR1 as SGHTA and CDR2 as FQGNSA.

The rearrangement uses TRBV10-2 and TRBJ1-2; D not certain. CDR1 is WSHSY, CDR2 SAAADI, per germline. CDR3 length: 13 residues. V lost 2 bases, J lost 8 bases, and 12 bases lay in between. CDR3 sequence: CASSELLGKGYTF. CDR3 nucleotides: TGCGCCAGCAGTGAGCTCCTAGGAAAAGGCTACACCTTC.

This chain uses TRBV9 with TRBJ1-2; possible D gene TRBD1, 6 bases. Germline V lookup: CDR1 SGDLS, CDR2 YYNGEE. Trimming stripped 3 bases from V and 4 bases from J, with 10 bases between. The CDR3 consists of 13 residues. CDR3: CASSGQASYGYTF. In nucleotides, the CDR3 is TGTGCCAGCAGCGGACAGGCGAGCTATGGCTACACCTTC.

The chain carries TRBV20-1 and TRBJ2-6; unclear D gene. The germline CDR1 and CDR2 sequences are DFQATT and SNEGSKA (reference sequence). The CDR3 covers 15 residues. V was shortened by 0 bases and J by 4 bases, with 10 bases between the two germline ends. The CDR3 loop is CSARDRLSGANVLTF. The CDR3 coding sequence is TGCAGTGCTAGAGACCGGCTCTCGGGGGCCAACGTCCTGACTTTC.

The chain links TRBV7-9 to TRBJ2-7; D is unresolved. From germline, CDR1 is SEHNR and CDR2 FQNEAQ (reference sequence). The CDR3 length is 13 residues. The V gene lost 5 bases and the J gene lost 5 bases, with 13 bases spanning the gap. CDR3 DNA sequence: TGTGCCAGCAGCCTCGCCAAAACCCACGAGCAGTACTTC. Its protein product is CASSLAKTHEQYF.

This clonotype was counted a few times. The chain couples TRBV5-5 to TRBJ2-7, with 8 positions matching TRBD2. This CDR3 comprises 15 residues. The V segment lost 0 bases and the J segment 2 bases; nucleotides outside the gene matches: 4. CDR1 SGHKS and CDR2 YYEKEE come from the germline V gene (reference sequence). The CDR3 loop is CASSLELAATYEQYF. The CDR3 DNA follows: TGTGCCAGCAGCTTGGAACTAGCGGCGACCTACGAGCAGTACTTC.

A few counts support this clonotype. DNA of the CDR3: TGCGCCAGCAGCCAGGGGTCATTTCGGGGGATACCCGAGCAGTTCTTC. It yields the protein CASSQGSFRGIPEQFF. V gene TRBV4-1 combines with J gene TRBJ2-1, with D maybe TRBD2 (6 bases). The CDR3 consists of 16 residues. Germline V gives CDR1 MGHRA, CDR2 YSYEKL. The V and J ends lost 3 bases and 10 bases respectively, with 22 bases between them.

The rearrangement joins TRBV20-1 to TRBJ1-2; perhaps TRBD1 as D (5 bases). V was pared by 3 bases and J by 2 bases, with 10 bases between. Germline V gene data show CDR1 as DFQATT and CDR2 as SNEGSKA (reference sequence). This CDR3 spans 13 amino acids. The CDR3 reads CSARTRDNYGYTF. The CDR3 DNA reads TGCAGTGCTAGGACACGGGACAACTATGGCTACACCTTC.